The present entry profiles one T cell receptor (beta chain) with its context. Its antigen specificity is not known. Within one base of it there is no much larger clone, and no base qualities were kept. Libraries were made using the immunoSEQ multiplex PCR assay. The study's processing was this. A statistical classification framework was built to diagnose cytomegalovirus status from the catalog of TCR beta chain sequences. TCRdb carries this immuneACCESS record with in-frame sequences only. Its versions omit some clonotypes, under half of them owing to an unresolved V gene in the studies checked, with the rest unexplained. V and J calls and clone size follow that table, whereas D and trimming were derived from the DNA. The sample profile shows about 260,000 clones; about 92% of them were found once. In total, the top ten clones hold 3% to 3.5% of the sample. The donors belonged to the validation cohort of about 130 subjects, which was separate from the approximately 680-subject first cohort.

V lost 5 bases and J lost 3 bases, and the count of bases not matched to a germline gene is 4. For CDR1 and CDR2, the germline V gene lists SGHTA and FQGNSA. Its CDR3 holds 13 amino acids, cysteine through phenylalanine. Just CDR3 DNA is preserved here, 39 bases in frame from base 1. The sample is drawn from a study of cytomegalovirus exposure and HLA in healthy donors (dated by TCRdb to about 2017). In terms of the full investigation: A later analysis indicated that the 120 validation repertoires were generated on the platform also employed for the 700 or so repertoires of the first cohort. The study aimed to test whether cataloging public T cell receptors could reveal signatures of past pathogen exposure. A separate validation cohort of about 110 different subjects was used in addition to the 666-subject first cohort. To predict cytomegalovirus infection status, the study brought together high-throughput TCR immunosequencing, statistical association of individual TCRs with disease status, and machine learning. On the study overall, not on this receptor specifically: The classifier was reported to diagnose cytomegalovirus status with high specificity and sensitivity in both the original cohort and the validation cohort. Three of the identified cytomegalovirus-associated TCR beta chains were confirmed in vitro to be specific for cytomegalovirus antigens. It was suggested by the authors that the approach could potentially be generalized to other disease states and immunological phenotypes. A later analysis had no HLA typing for the validation cohort, so co-occurrence there was scored across all 110 or so repertoires. A total of some 180 TCR beta chains were listed by the study as associated with cytomegalovirus. Subsequent analysis determined that TCRs grouped into clusters in the first cohort also showed a tendency toward co-occurrence across the approximately 120 validation repertoires, and 85% to 95% of cluster scores exceeded 0. While some public TCRs were present in many individuals, most TCR sequences turned up only very rarely across donors.

The sequenced sample consisted of PBMCs. This chain joins TRBV7-2 to TRBJ2-7, with 7 junctional bases fitting TRBD1. The sequence was obtained from a woman younger than 45 in good health and CMV-seronegative. The nucleotide sequence reads as follows: TGTGCCAGCAGCCGACAGGGTGTCTACGAGCAGTACTTC. This is translated as CASSRQGVYEQYF. Full variable domain (CDR3 extended with the reference TRBV7-2 and TRBJ2-7 proteins): GAGVSQSPSNKVTEKGKDVELRCDPISGHTALYWYRQSLGQGLEFLIYFQGNSAPDKSGLPSDRFSAERTGGSVSTLTIQRTQQEDSAVYLCASSRQGVYEQYFGPGTRLTVT.